This T cell receptor (beta chain) was recovered during a study of blood T cell repertoires in COVID-19. On the study more broadly: T cells, B-cell-depleted T cells, or PBMCs provided the cDNA or gDNA that served as material.

The CDR3 totals 16 residues. Per germline, CDR1 LNHDA and CDR2 SQIVND (reference sequence). The J segment lost 4 bases and the V segment lost 6 bases, leaving 6 bases of the junction unmatched. TCRdb's copy holds only in-frame clones and misses some; the assay was immunoSEQ multiplex PCR. The table shows about 37,000 clones, with about 84% occurring only once. The clonotype was recovered from a man between 70 and 80 years old with COVID-19, enrolled during active disease. The source material was peripheral blood. The chain combines TRBV19 with TRBJ2-3, with TRBD2 matching over 14 bases. CDR3 protein: CASRHPGLAGADTQYF. Written as DNA, the CDR3 is TGTGCCAGTAGGCACCCGGGACTAGCGGGAGCAGATACGCAGTATTTT.